This TCR beta chain was sequenced in a study of OX40 agonist ivuxolimab in advanced cancers. Overall study context: The study gave patients intravenous ivuxolimab at 0.01 to 10 mg/kg every 2 weeks.

Assay used: immunoSEQ multiplex PCR; TCRdb lists only in-frame clones, some missing. The table records about 74,000 clones, 84% of them present only once. Germline lookup yields CDR1 MGHRA and CDR2 YSYEKL. The CDR3 has 13 residues. The V gene lost 6 bases and the J gene lost 8 bases, with 13 bases spanning the gap. V gene TRBV4-1 combines with J gene TRBJ1-4, with no clear D. This TCR derives from an adult with an advanced solid tumor such as melanoma, head and neck, liver or kidney cancer. Sequenced material: CD4+ or CD8+ T cells sorted from blood, taken in a trial of the OX40 agonist ivuxolimab. This chain's CDR3 is CASRDVGREKLFF. CDR3 sequence (DNA): TGCGCCAGCAGGGACGTGGGAAGGGAAAAACTGTTTTTT.